The clone carrying this T cell receptor (beta chain) came up a few times. As yet, its antigen is unknown. Using its own MiXCR run on the 5' RACE reads, TCRdb lists one record per CDR3 protein. The sample shows hundreds of thousands of distinct CDR3 sequences, roughly 10% of them seen only once. This specimen belongs to a study of CD8 T cells in ankylosing spondylitis. Notes on the study in general: In ankylosing spondylitis blood, a motif of roughly eight highly homologous TCR beta variants appeared characteristic.

V was cut by 6 bases and J by 4 bases, with 15 bases left in between. The CDR3 is 13 residues long. Germline V gives CDR1 DFQATT, CDR2 SNEGSKA (reference sequence). Sequencing was carried out using blood, either unsorted or a sorted T cell fraction (not recorded which). This sequence was found in a male donor with ankylosing spondylitis. The V and J genes are TRBV20-1 and TRBJ1-2; D is possibly TRBD1 (5 bases). The CDR3 DNA sequence: TGCAGTGCAAAATCTACCAGGGCCTATGGCTACACCTTC. Translation gives CSAKSTRAYGYTF.